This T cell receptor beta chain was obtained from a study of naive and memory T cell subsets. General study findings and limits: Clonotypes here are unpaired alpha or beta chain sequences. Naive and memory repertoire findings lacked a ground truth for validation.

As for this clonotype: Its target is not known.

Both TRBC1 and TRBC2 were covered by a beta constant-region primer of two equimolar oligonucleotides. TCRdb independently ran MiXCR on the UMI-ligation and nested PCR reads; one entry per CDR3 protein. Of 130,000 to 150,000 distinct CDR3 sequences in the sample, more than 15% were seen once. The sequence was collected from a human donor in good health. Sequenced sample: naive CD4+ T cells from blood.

The CDR3 coding sequence is TGTGCCAGCAGCCTCCGGGACAGGGATAGAGGCTATGGCTACACCTTC. It is translated as CASSLRDRDRGYGYTF. The rearrangement joins TRBV3-1 to TRBJ1-2, with 9 bases lining up with TRBD1. V gave up 4 bases and J gave up 4 bases; unmatched junction bases: 10. CDR1 LGHDT and CDR2 YNNKEL come from the germline V gene (reference sequence). There are 16 residues in the CDR3.